Listed here is a single T cell receptor beta chain. These data come from a study of CD8 T cells in Susac syndrome. It was with random hexamers that roughly 0.5 to 1 ug RNA was reverse transcribed. From the immunoSEQ multiplex PCR reads, TCRdb called clonotypes with MiXCR, one entry per CDR3 protein. The sample has roughly 250,000 distinct CDR3 sequences, 90% to 96% seen once. There are 12 residues in the CDR3. Germline CDR1 and CDR2: SQVTM and ANQGSEA. With 6 bases removed from V and 7 bases from J, the gap between germline ends came to 12 bases. Input material: CD4+ T cells from PBMCs. The V gene is TRBV29-1, the J gene TRBJ2-2; D is perhaps TRBD2 (6 bases). The source is a human donor with Susac syndrome. CDR3 in amino acids: CSVGGVVGELFF. CDR3 coding DNA: TGCAGCGTCGGAGGGGTAGTCGGGGAGCTGTTTTTT.